This passage covers 26 T cell receptor beta chains from one sample sequenced in a study of shared clonotypes between healthy human individuals. Profiled with immunoSEQ multiplex PCR; TCRdb holds only in-frame clones, not every one. The data show 2,500,000 or so clones, 90% to 95% seen once. The sequenced sample consisted of naive CD4+ T cells sorted from blood. Noted subset: CD45RA+ positively selected. These receptors originate from a man younger than 35 in good health.

This clone was counted between two and nine times. The chain uses TRBV5-1 and TRBJ2-1, with TRBD1 identical over 7 bases. The CDR3 contains 14 residues. In germline, CDR1 is SGHRS, CDR2 YFSETQ. V was clipped by 4 bases and J by 10 bases; unmatched bases: 11. The CDR3 DNA is TGCGCCAGCAGCGCCTGGACAGGTCCGGGGGAGCAGTTCTTC. The encoded protein is CASSAWTGPGEQFF.

This chain links TRBV19 with TRBJ1-5; D perhaps matches TRBD1 (6 bases). Germline lookup yields CDR1 LNHDA and CDR2 SQIVND (reference sequence). Trimming stripped 6 bases from V and 1 base from J, with 28 bases between. The CDR3 loop spans 20 amino acids. CDR3 nucleotide sequence: TGTGCCAGTAGCCACCCCCCGGGACACCAAAGGGGGGGGAGCAATCAGCCCCAGCATTTT. Its translation is CASSHPPGHQRGGSNQPQHF.

Notes on this clone: Distinct nucleotide sequences in the sample also encode this CDR3. The chain employs TRBV6-5 and TRBJ1-2; D gene unclear. The V gene's germline CDR1 is MNHEY and CDR2 SVGAGI. CDR3 length: 13 residues. Trimming removed 6 bases at V and 0 bases at J, with 8 bases between. CDR3 coding DNA: TGTGCCAGCAGCCGCGGGCCTAACTATGGCTACACCTTC. Its protein product is CASSRGPNYGYTF.

The chain is built from TRBV18 and TRBJ2-1; maybe TRBD2 (5 bases). Germline V lookup: CDR1 KGHSH, CDR2 LQKENI. This CDR3 contains 15 residues. V gave up 0 bases and J gave up 7 bases, with 13 bases separating them. The CDR3 reads CASSPPNREGNEQFF. CDR3 in DNA: TGTGCCAGCTCACCACCTAACCGGGAAGGGAATGAGCAGTTCTTC. The variable domain in full, completed from reference TRBV18 and TRBJ2-1, reads NAGVMQNPRHLVRRRGQEARLRCSPMKGHSHVYWYRQLPEEGLKFMVYLQKENIIDESGMPKERFSAEFPKEGPSILRIQQVVRGDSAAYFCASSPPNREGNEQFFGPGTRLTVL.

This clone came up a few times. V usage is TRBV5-1 and J usage is TRBJ1-2; no clear D. This CDR3 has 13 residues. Trimming removed 4 bases from V and 7 bases from J, with 14 bases in between. From germline, CDR1 is SGHRS and CDR2 YFSETQ. The CDR3 protein is CASSPGIGSGYTF. In DNA form, the CDR3 reads TGCGCCAGCAGCCCAGGCATTGGGAGTGGCTACACCTTC.

This rearrangement joins TRBV11-3 to TRBJ2-2, with TRBD1 matching over 8 bases. The V gene end was trimmed by 3 bases and the J gene end by 7 bases; junction bases not matched to a gene: 4. The germline gives CDR1 SGHNT, CDR2 YENEEA. CDR3 length: 14 residues. The DNA for the CDR3 is TGTGCCAGCAGCTTCGGGACAGGTGGCGGGGAGCTGTTTTTT. Translated, it gives CASSFGTGGGELFF.

Regarding this clone: The sample holds other DNA sequences that translate to the same CDR3. V is TRBV10-3 and J is TRBJ1-1; D remains unclear. With 5 bases removed from V and 0 bases from J, the gap between germline ends came to 7 bases. The length of the CDR3 is 13 residues. Looked up from germline, CDR1 is ENHRY and CDR2 is SYGVKD. CDR3 in amino acids: CAISPGLNTEAFF. CDR3 sequence (DNA): TGTGCCATCAGTCCGGGCCTGAACACTGAAGCTTTCTTT.

In DNA form, the CDR3 reads TGTGCCAGTGGTTTGGGACAGGGGTTAAGGTACGAGCAGTACTTC. Amino acid sequence: CASGLGQGLRYEQYF. J is TRBJ2-7 and V is TRBV7-2; TRBD1 matches 10 bases. Germline V CDR1 and CDR2: SGHTA, FQGNSA. V lost 9 bases and J lost 4; bases outside the gene matches: 12. The CDR3 runs 15 residues. Using reference TRBV7-2 and TRBJ2-7 for the parts outside the CDR3, the full variable domain is GAGVSQSPSNKVTEKGKDVELRCDPISGHTALYWYRQSLGQGLEFLIYFQGNSAPDKSGLPSDRFSAERTGGSVSTLTIQRTQQEDSAVYLCASGLGQGLRYEQYFGPGTRLTVT.

This sequence joins TRBV6-5 and TRBJ1-1; unclear D gene. Germline V gives CDR1 MNHEY, CDR2 SVGAGI. This CDR3 has 14 amino acids. V shed 2 bases and J shed 4 bases, with 11 bases lying between them. The CDR3 protein is CASSYIGGSTEAFF. The CDR3 bases are TGTGCCAGCAGTTACATCGGCGGAAGCACTGAAGCTTTCTTT.

CDR3 loop: CASNGAGGSYNEQFF. DNA for the CDR3: TGTGCCAGTAATGGCGCGGGAGGTTCCTACAATGAGCAGTTCTTC. This chain uses TRBV19 with TRBJ2-1, with 8 bases lining up with TRBD2. V dropped 7 bases and J dropped 1; count of bases not matched to a gene: 6. This CDR3 contains 15 residues. Germline V gene lookup returns CDR1 LNHDA and CDR2 SQIVND (reference sequence).

The rearrangement links TRBV2 to TRBJ2-3; TRBD2 matches 10 bases. The germline V gene encodes CDR1 SNHLY and CDR2 FYNNEI. Trimming removed 6 bases from V and 5 bases from J; junction bases left unmatched: 8. The CDR3 is 15 amino acids. The CDR3, as DNA: TGTGCCAGCAGACCCGGGACTAGCGAAGGAGATACGCAGTATTTT. This encodes CASRPGTSEGDTQYF.

J is TRBJ1-5 and V is TRBV6-5; TRBD1 is a possible D gene (5 bases). The germline V gene encodes CDR1 MNHEY and CDR2 SVGAGI. The CDR3 has 15 amino acids. V was clipped by 4 bases and J by 1 base, with 11 bases between them. CDR3 bases: TGTGCCAGCAGTTTTGACGGGGACAGCAATCAGCCCCAGCATTTT. Protein: CASSFDGDSNQPQHF.

This chain joins TRBV4-3 and TRBJ2-7; 7 bases are shared with TRBD2. The CDR3 totals 15 residues. Germline assignment: CDR1 LGHNA and CDR2 YSLEER. V lost 4 bases to trimming and J lost 4 bases; unmatched junction nucleotides: 10. CDR3 nucleotide sequence: TGCGCCAGCAGCCCGTCGGCGGGAGAGGGATACGAGCAGTACTTC. Translated: CASSPSAGEGYEQYF.

The chain is built from TRBV28 and TRBJ1-2; the D gene is possibly TRBD1 (6 bases). CDR1 and CDR2 from the germline V gene are MDHEN and SYDVKM. Trimming took 7 bases from V and 2 from J, leaving 14 bases between them. The CDR3 contains 14 residues. The CDR3 loop reads CASTQLGGNYGYTF. CDR3 nucleotides: TGTGCCAGCACTCAACTCGGGGGCAACTATGGCTACACCTTC.

This chain connects TRBV2 to TRBJ1-2; no clear D gene. CDR3 length: 15 residues. V was clipped by 6 bases and J by 5 bases, with 19 bases between them. Looked up from germline, CDR1 is SNHLY and CDR2 is FYNNEI. Written as DNA, the CDR3 is TGTGCCAGCAGCCCGAATTTGCAGGTTGAGTATGGCTACACCTTC. Translating it yields CASSPNLQVEYGYTF.

The rearrangement joins TRBV18 to TRBJ2-3; 9 bases align to TRBD2. The germline V gene has CDR1 KGHSH and CDR2 LQKENI. The CDR3 has 14 amino acids. V lost 0 bases to trimming and J lost 5 bases; unmatched junction nucleotides: 0. In nucleotides, the CDR3 is TGTGCCAGCTCACCACCTAGCGGGAGAGATACGCAGTATTTT. Its protein is CASSPPSGRDTQYF.

The rearrangement links TRBV2 to TRBJ1-1; D not resolved. V gave up 7 bases and J gave up 4 bases, with 13 bases separating them. The CDR3 has 13 residues. Germline V gene data show CDR1 as SNHLY and CDR2 as FYNNEI. In nucleotides, the CDR3 is TGTGCCAGCACCTTCGGACGGCTCACTGAAGCTTTCTTT. Translation: CASTFGRLTEAFF.

V gene TRBV19 combines with J gene TRBJ1-2; D perhaps matches TRBD1 (6 bases). Germline V gene data show CDR1 as LNHDA and CDR2 as SQIVND (reference sequence). CDR3 length: 14 residues. Trimming stripped 6 bases from V and 6 bases from J, with 17 bases between. In DNA form, the CDR3 reads TGTGCCAGTAGCGGGAGGGACAAATCCCATGGCTACACCTTC. This translates into CASSGRDKSHGYTF. The full variable domain, in which reference TRBV19 and TRBJ1-2 provide the parts outside the CDR3, is DGGITQSPKYLFRKEGQNVTLSCEQNLNHDAMYWYRQDPGQGLRLIYYSQIVNDFQKGDIAEGYSVSREKKESFPLTVTSAQKNPTAFYLCASSGRDKSHGYTFGSGTRLTVV.

CDR3 residues: CASSVEREAYEQYF. CDR3 coding DNA: TGTGCCAGCAGTGTGGAGCGGGAGGCTTACGAGCAGTACTTC. The chain recombines TRBV2 with TRBJ2-7; 9 nucleotides agree with TRBD2. V lost 4 bases to trimming and J lost 4 bases; unmatched junction nucleotides: 5. The CDR3 totals 14 residues. Per the germline V gene, CDR1 is SNHLY and CDR2 is FYNNEI.

The chain links TRBV7-2 to TRBJ2-2, with D possibly TRBD2 on 6 matching bases. The CDR3 extends over 16 amino acids. Germline loops: CDR1 SGHTA, CDR2 FQGNSA. Trimming stripped 7 bases from V and 0 bases from J, with 15 bases between. CDR3: CASTPREDPNTGELFF. The CDR3 nucleotides are TGTGCCAGCACACCCAGGGAGGATCCGAACACCGGGGAGCTGTTTTTT. Using reference TRBV7-2 and TRBJ2-2 for the parts outside the CDR3, the full variable domain is GAGVSQSPSNKVTEKGKDVELRCDPISGHTALYWYRQSLGQGLEFLIYFQGNSAPDKSGLPSDRFSAERTGGSVSTLTIQRTQQEDSAVYLCASTPREDPNTGELFFGEGSRLTVL.

This clone was observed a single time. The junction and the germline gene differ at one end; a read error may be behind it. This rearrangement joins TRBV2 to TRBJ1-5, with a weak D call TRBD1 (5 bases). The germline V gene has CDR1 SNHLY and CDR2 FYNNEI. The CDR3 loop spans 13 amino acids. The CDR3: CATTGASTQPQHF. CDR3 DNA sequence: TGTGCCACTACCGGGGCTAGCACTCAGCCCCAGCATTTT.

The chain carries TRBV19 and TRBJ1-2, with a possible D match to TRBD1 (5 bases). This CDR3 is built from 16 residues. The V end lost 3 bases, the J end lost 4 bases, and 18 bases lay between the germline ends. CDR1 is LNHDA, CDR2 SQIVND, per germline (reference sequence). CDR3: CASSMVAGRVGYGYTF. CDR3 in DNA: TGTGCCAGTAGTATGGTTGCGGGCAGGGTGGGCTATGGCTACACCTTC.

J is TRBJ2-2 and V is TRBV6-6; D remains unclear. This CDR3 is built from 12 residues. Trimming removed 8 bases at V and 7 bases at J, with 11 bases between. Germline V gives CDR1 MNHNY, CDR2 SVGAGI (reference sequence). CDR3 amino acids: CASSPSVGELFF. The CDR3 coding sequence is TGTGCCAGCTCCCCCAGTGTCGGGGAGCTGTTTTTT.

The chain's CDR3 is CAIRSTGGDLNGYTF. The CDR3 nucleotides are TGTGCCATCAGGTCCACAGGGGGCGATTTGAATGGCTACACCTTC. This chain joins TRBV10-3 and TRBJ1-2; 9 nucleotides agree with TRBD1. V dropped 6 bases and J dropped 6; count of bases not matched to a gene: 11. This CDR3 comprises 15 residues. Per the germline V gene, CDR1 is ENHRY and CDR2 is SYGVKD.

The rearrangement links TRBV7-9 to TRBJ2-7; D ambiguous. Germline V gene data show CDR1 as SEHNR and CDR2 as FQNEAQ (reference sequence). Trimming took off 2 bases at V and 2 bases at J, with 4 bases between the two ends. CDR3 length: 12 amino acids. CDR3 sequence (DNA): TGTGCCAGCAGCTTACCCGCCTACGAGCAGTACTTC. Protein: CASSLPAYEQYF.

This chain uses TRBV11-3 with TRBJ2-5; TRBD2 agrees at 15 bases. The CDR3 is 16 amino acids. V lost 4 bases to trimming and J lost 3 bases; unmatched junction nucleotides: 3. CDR1 and CDR2 from the germline V gene are SGHNT and YENEEA. CDR3 bases: TGTGCCAGCAGCTCAGGACTAGCGGGAGGGGAAGAGACCCAGTACTTC. It specifies CASSSGLAGGEETQYF.